The clone carrying this T cell receptor beta chain turned up a few times. Its antigen is still unknown. The data were taken from a study of T-cell memory formation after mild COVID-19. Looking at the study overall: Clusters of TCRs were largely donor specific.

Amplification by 5'RACE using constant-segment primers produced TCR alpha and TCR beta cDNA libraries that carried sample barcodes and UMIs. TCRdb reprocessed the 5' RACE reads via MiXCR and lists one record per CDR3 protein. This table holds about 470,000 distinct CDR3 sequences, 25% found once. Overall study findings and caveats: Contracting CD8+ clones were enriched in EMRA, CD4+ mainly in CM and EM. Contracting clones from day 15 to 85 showed balanced CD4/CD8; later expanders favored CD4+.

The sequenced material came from PBMCs or a T cell subset sorted from them (not recorded which). This receptor was obtained from an adult woman who had mild COVID-19 (a few samples of this study predate the infection). Cell type and time point are not known.

The CDR3 protein is CSATTLRTRLAEQYF. CDR3 in DNA: TGCAGTGCTACAACGTTGCGGACTCGCCTTGCAGAGCAGTACTTC. The genes are TRBV20-1 and TRBJ2-7, with TRBD2 as a possible D gene (5 bases). The V end was cut by 4 bases, the J end by 7 bases, with 23 bases between. This CDR3 has 15 residues. CDR1 and CDR2 from the germline V gene are DFQATT and SNEGSKA (reference sequence).